This T cell receptor (beta chain) was sequenced for a study of T cell changes during pregnancy in multiple sclerosis. Profiling relied on immunoSEQ multiplex PCR, and the TCRdb table lists in-frame clones only, not all of them. The table lists 50,000 to 65,000 clones, 75% to 90% of them singletons. This clone has a single count. The V gene's germline CDR1 is SGHAT and CDR2 FQNNGV. Trimming took 4 bases from V and 4 from J, leaving 11 bases between them. The CDR3 totals 13 residues. This sequence joins TRBV11-2 and TRBJ2-7; TRBD2 might be the D (5 bases). The sequenced sample was peripheral blood, obtained after pregnancy. This TCR came from a female donor with multiple sclerosis, enrolled in a pregnancy study. CDR3 sequence reads: CASSSRTGYEQYF. As DNA, the CDR3 is TGTGCCAGCAGCTCGCGAACGGGGTACGAGCAGTACTTC.